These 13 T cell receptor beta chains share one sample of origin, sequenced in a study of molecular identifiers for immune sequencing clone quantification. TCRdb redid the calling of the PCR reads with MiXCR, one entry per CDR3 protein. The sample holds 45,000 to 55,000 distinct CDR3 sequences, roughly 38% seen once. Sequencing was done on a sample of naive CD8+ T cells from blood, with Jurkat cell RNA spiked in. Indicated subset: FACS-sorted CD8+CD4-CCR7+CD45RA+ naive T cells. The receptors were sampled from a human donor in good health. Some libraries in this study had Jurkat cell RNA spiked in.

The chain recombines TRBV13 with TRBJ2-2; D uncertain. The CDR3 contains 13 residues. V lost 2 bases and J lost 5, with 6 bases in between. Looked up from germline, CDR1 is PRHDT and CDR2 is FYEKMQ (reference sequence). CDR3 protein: CASSLSVTGELFF. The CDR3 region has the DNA TGTGCCAGCAGCTTAAGTGTGACCGGGGAGCTGTTTTTT. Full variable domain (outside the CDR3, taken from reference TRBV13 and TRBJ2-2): AAGVIQSPRHLIKEKRETATLKCYPIPRHDTVYWYQQGPGQDPQFLISFYEKMQSDKGSIPDRFSAQQFSDYHSELNMSSLELGDSALYFCASSLSVTGELFFGEGSRLTVL.

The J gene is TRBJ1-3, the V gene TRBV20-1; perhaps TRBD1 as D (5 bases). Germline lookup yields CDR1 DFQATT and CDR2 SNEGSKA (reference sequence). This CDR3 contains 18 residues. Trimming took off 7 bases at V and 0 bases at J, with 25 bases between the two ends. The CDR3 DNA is TGCAGTGTTTCTGCGATTACGGAGGACACATACTCTGGAAACACCATATATTTT. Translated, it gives CSVSAITEDTYSGNTIYF.

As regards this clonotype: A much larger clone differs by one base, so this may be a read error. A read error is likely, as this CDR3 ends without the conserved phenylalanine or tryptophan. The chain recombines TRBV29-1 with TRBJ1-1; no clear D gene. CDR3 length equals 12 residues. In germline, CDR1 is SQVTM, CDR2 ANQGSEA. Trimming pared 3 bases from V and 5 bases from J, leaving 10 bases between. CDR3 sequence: CSVDNLGTEAFL. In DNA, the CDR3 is TGCAGCGTTGACAATTTAGGGACTGAAGCTTTCCTT.

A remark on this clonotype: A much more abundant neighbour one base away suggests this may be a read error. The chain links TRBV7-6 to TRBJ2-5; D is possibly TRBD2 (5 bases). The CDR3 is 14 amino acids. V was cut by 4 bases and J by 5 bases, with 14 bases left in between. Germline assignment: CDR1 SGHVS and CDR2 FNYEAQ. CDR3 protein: CASSSRTGMETQYF. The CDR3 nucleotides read TGTGCCAGCAGCTCTAGAACGGGGATGGAGACCCAGTACTTC.

The CDR3 loop reads CASSTSGWVTEQYF. CDR3 bases: TGTGCCAGCAGTACATCCGGATGGGTCACCGAGCAGTACTTC. This sequence joins TRBV7-6 and TRBJ2-7; unclear D gene. Trimming pared 6 bases from V and 6 bases from J, leaving 18 bases between. Germline-derived CDR1 and CDR2 are SGHVS and FNYEAQ. The CDR3 consists of 14 residues.

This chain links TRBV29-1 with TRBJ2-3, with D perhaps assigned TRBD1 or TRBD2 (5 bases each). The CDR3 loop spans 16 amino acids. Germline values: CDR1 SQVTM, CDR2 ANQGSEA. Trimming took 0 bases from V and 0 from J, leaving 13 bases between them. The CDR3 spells CSVEEGRVPSTDTQYF. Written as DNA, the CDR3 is TGCAGCGTTGAAGAGGGGCGGGTTCCTAGCACAGATACGCAGTATTTT.

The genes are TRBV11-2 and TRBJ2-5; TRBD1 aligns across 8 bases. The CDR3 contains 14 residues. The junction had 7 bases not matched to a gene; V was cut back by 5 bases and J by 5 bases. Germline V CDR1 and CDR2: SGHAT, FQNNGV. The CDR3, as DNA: TGTGCCAGCAGCATGTCAGGGGGCGTCGAGACCCAGTACTTC. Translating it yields CASSMSGGVETQYF.

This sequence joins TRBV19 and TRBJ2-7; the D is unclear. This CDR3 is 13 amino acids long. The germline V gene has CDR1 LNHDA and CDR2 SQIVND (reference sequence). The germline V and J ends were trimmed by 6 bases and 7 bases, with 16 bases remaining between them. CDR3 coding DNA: TGTGCCAGTAGACCAACTTCTACTGGGGAGCAGTACTTC. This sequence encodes CASRPTSTGEQYF.

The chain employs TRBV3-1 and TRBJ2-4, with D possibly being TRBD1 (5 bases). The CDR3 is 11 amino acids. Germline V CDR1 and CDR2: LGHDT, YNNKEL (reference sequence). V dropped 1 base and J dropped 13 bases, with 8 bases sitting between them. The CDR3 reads CASSQGRAQYF. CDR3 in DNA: TGTGCCAGCAGCCAAGGCAGGGCCCAGTACTTC.

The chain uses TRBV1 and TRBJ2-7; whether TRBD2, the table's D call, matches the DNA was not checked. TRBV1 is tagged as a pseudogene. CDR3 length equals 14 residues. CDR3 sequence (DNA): TGCACCAGCAGCCAAGAGGCCGGAGGCTACGAGCAGTACTTC. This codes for CTSSQEAGGYEQYF.

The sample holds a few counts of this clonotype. The DNA of the CDR3 is TGTGCCACCCTTAGGAGGGGTGGTAACTCTGGGGCCAACGTCCTGACTTTC. Protein product: CATLRRGGNSGANVLTF. The gene calls are TRBV7-9 and TRBJ2-6; weak D call: TRBD2 (6 bases). The CDR3 length is 17 residues. Germline V gives CDR1 SEHNR, CDR2 FQNEAQ (reference sequence). The V and J ends lost 10 bases and 0 bases respectively, with 19 bases between them. The full variable domain, completed using reference TRBV7-9 and TRBJ2-6, is DTGVSQNPRHKITKRGQNVTFRCDPISEHNRLYWYRQTLGQGPEFLTYFQNEAQLEKSRLLSDRFSAERPKGSFSTLEIQRTEQGDSAMYLCATLRRGGNSGANVLTFGAGSRLTVL.

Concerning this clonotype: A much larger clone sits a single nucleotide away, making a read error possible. The CDR3 nucleotides read TGTGCCAGCAGTGACTACAACCGACTAGCCAAAAACATTCAGTACTTC. This gives the protein CASSDYNRLAKNIQYF. V usage is TRBV2 and J usage is TRBJ2-4; D ambiguous. V lost 3 bases, J lost 0 bases, and 12 bases lay in between. The CDR3 runs to 16 residues. Germline-derived CDR1 and CDR2 are SNHLY and FYNNEI.

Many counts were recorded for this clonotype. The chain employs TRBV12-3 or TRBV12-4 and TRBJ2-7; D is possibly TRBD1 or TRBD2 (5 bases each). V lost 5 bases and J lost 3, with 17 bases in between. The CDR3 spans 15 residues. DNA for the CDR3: TGTGCCAGCAGTAATCACGGGACGCTCTTCTACGAGCAGTACTTC. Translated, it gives CASSNHGTLFYEQYF.